Presented here are 13 T cell receptor beta chains from one specimen sequenced in a study of cytotoxic CD8 clonotypes in ibrutinib-treated CLL. The assay was immunoSEQ multiplex PCR, and TCRdb's table has in-frame clones only and misses some. The table shows about 200,000 clones, with 79% occurring only once. The sequencing here drew on PBMCs, taken after 12 months of ibrutinib treatment. The receptors were gathered from a human donor with chronic lymphocytic leukemia.

V is TRBV7-9 and J is TRBJ2-6; D is perhaps TRBD2 (5 bases). Deletions cut 1 base from V and 0 bases from J, with 13 bases between. This CDR3 is built from 18 residues. Germline V gene lookup returns CDR1 SEHNR and CDR2 FQNEAQ (reference sequence). The CDR3 DNA reads TGTGCCAGCAGCTTAGGGACTCTTTTACGCTCTGGGGCCAACGTCCTGACTTTC. It yields the protein CASSLGTLLRSGANVLTF.

The chain recombines TRBV5-1 with TRBJ2-3, with TRBD2 matching 10 bases. Germline-derived CDR1 and CDR2 are SGHRS and YFSETQ. The junction had 8 bases not matched to a gene; V was cut back by 4 bases and J by 9 bases. The CDR3 contains 14 residues. CDR3 amino acids: CASSTSGGARTQYF. CDR3 in DNA: TGCGCCAGCAGCACGAGCGGGGGGGCTCGCACGCAGTATTTT.

The chain uses TRBV28 and TRBJ1-5; D may be TRBD1 (5 bases). The CDR3 runs to 15 residues. V lost 1 base, J lost 6 bases, and 13 bases lay in between. Looked up from germline, CDR1 is MDHEN and CDR2 is SYDVKM. The CDR3 protein is CASSLYVGQFQPQHF. CDR3 coding DNA: TGTGCCAGCAGTTTATATGTCGGACAATTTCAGCCCCAGCATTTT.

J is TRBJ1-3 and V is TRBV5-5; D may be TRBD1 (5 bases). V lost 7 bases and J 0 bases, leaving 8 bases between the germline ends. CDR3 length: 13 residues. Germline V gene lookup returns CDR1 SGHKS and CDR2 YYEKEE (reference sequence). In DNA form, the CDR3 reads TGTGCCAGCGGAGGGGACTCTGGAAACACCATATATTTT. It yields the protein CASGGDSGNTIYF.

The V gene is TRBV6-5, the J gene TRBJ2-7, with 8 bases that match TRBD1. Germline assignment: CDR1 MNHEY and CDR2 SVGAGI. Unmatched junction bases numbered 5, after V lost 10 bases and J lost 6 bases. The CDR3 loop spans 11 amino acids. In DNA form, the CDR3 reads TGTGCCACCGGACAGGGTACCGAGCAGTACTTC. The encoded protein is CATGQGTEQYF.

The DNA of the CDR3 is TGTGCCAGCAGCTTAGGGCGGGGGTCCAGCTCCTACGAGCAGTACTTC. It specifies CASSLGRGSSSYEQYF. The rearrangement links TRBV7-9 to TRBJ2-7, with TRBD2 identical over 7 bases. Germline assignment: CDR1 SEHNR and CDR2 FQNEAQ (reference sequence). This CDR3 comprises 16 residues. Trimming at V came to 1 base and at J to 0 bases, leaving 6 bases not matched to a gene.

This chain links TRBV4-2 with TRBJ1-2, with D unresolved. The CDR3 runs to 14 residues. CDR1 LGHNA and CDR2 YNFKEQ come from the germline V gene. V was clipped by 0 bases and J by 5 bases, with 10 bases between them. CDR3 residues: CASSQDGGSYGYTF. The CDR3, as DNA: TGTGCCAGCAGCCAAGATGGAGGATCATATGGCTACACCTTC.

This clone was seen only a few times. At the DNA level, this CDR3 is encoded by other sequences in the same sample as well. The chain uses TRBV7-9 and TRBJ2-5; D is ambiguous. Germline V CDR1 and CDR2: SEHNR, FQNEAQ (reference sequence). The CDR3 has 11 residues. V dropped 4 bases and J dropped 4 bases, with 4 bases sitting between them. The CDR3 sequence is CASSSIETQYF. The CDR3 DNA is TGTGCCAGCAGCTCTATAGAGACCCAGTACTTC.

The chain carries TRBV11-2 and TRBJ2-7; no reliable D call. CDR1 is SGHAT and CDR2 is FQNNGV in the germline V gene. The CDR3 spans 12 residues. V was cut by 0 bases and J by 4 bases, with 4 bases left in between. The chain's CDR3 is CASSLEGYEQYF. The CDR3 nucleotides read TGTGCCAGCAGCTTAGAGGGGTACGAGCAGTACTTC.

The rearrangement uses TRBV19 and TRBJ1-1; 7 bases map to TRBD1. The germline V gene encodes CDR1 LNHDA and CDR2 SQIVND (reference sequence). This CDR3 is 14 amino acids long. Trimming took 6 bases from V and 2 from J; bases not matched to a gene: 6. Here the CDR3 reads CASRLGQTNTEAFF. In DNA, the CDR3 is TGTGCCAGTAGACTGGGACAGACAAACACTGAAGCTTTCTTT.

The rearrangement links TRBV6-4 to TRBJ2-7; TRBD1 is a possible D gene (7 bases). The V end lost 6 bases, the J end lost 9 bases, and 12 bases lay between the germline ends. CDR3 length: 11 residues. The germline V gene encodes CDR1 MRHNA and CDR2 SNTAGT. The CDR3 region is CASSSRGAQYF. DNA for the CDR3: TGTGCCAGCAGCTCCAGGGGGGCGCAGTACTTC.

V is TRBV9 and J is TRBJ2-1; no clear D gene. The CDR3 contains 13 residues. Trimming removed 4 bases at V and 4 bases at J, with 9 bases between. CDR1 SGDLS and CDR2 YYNGEE come from the germline V gene. The CDR3 loop reads CASSPTSYNEQFF. The DNA of the CDR3 is TGTGCCAGCAGCCCCACTTCATACAATGAGCAGTTCTTC.

The V and J genes are TRBV4-1 and TRBJ2-5; 9 bases agree with TRBD2. The CDR3 is made up of 16 amino acids. The V segment lost 4 bases and the J segment 2 bases; nucleotides outside the gene matches: 8. Germline CDR1 MGHRA, CDR2 YSYEKL. DNA for the CDR3: TGCGCCAGCAGCCGCACCGGGACTAGCTCTCAAGAGACCCAGTACTTC. Its translation: CASSRTGTSSQETQYF.